This T cell receptor beta chain was observed in a study of blood T cell repertoires in COVID-19. Study background: From the United States, Italy and Spain came samples of acute and convalescent COVID-19. PBMCs, B-cell-depleted T cells, or T cells provided the cDNA or gDNA that made up the material.

Germline CDR1 SGDLS, CDR2 YYNGEE. Losses at the gene ends were 6 bases for V and 2 bases for J; bases not matched to a gene: 3. The CDR3 runs to 13 residues. Original data processing: By means of reference gene primer amplification, nucleated cell counts were estimated. Generated by immunoSEQ multiplex PCR, the TCRdb table keeps only in-frame clones and is missing some. The V and J calls and clone size are taken from that table; D and trimming were inferred from the DNA. The repertoire includes roughly 500,000 clones, 70% to 90% of them detected once, and roughly 3.2% sits in the top ten. This receptor was taken from a human donor in a cohort sampled during active COVID-19. The specimen sequenced was peripheral blood. The chain is built from TRBV9 and TRBJ1-1; 8 bases are a match to TRBD1. The CDR3 bases are TGTGCCAGCACCGGACAGGGAAACACTGAAGCTTTCTTT. It codes for CASTGQGNTEAFF.